This passage covers 25 T cell receptor beta chains from one sample sequenced in a study of shared clonotypes between healthy human individuals. Here immunoSEQ multiplex PCR was the method, and the copy in TCRdb shows in-frame clones only, minus some. The sample has 150,000 to 200,000 clones, around 63% seen once. Sequencing was performed on memory CD4+ T cells sorted from blood. The subset: CD45RA-negative fraction. The receptors come from a young man in good health.

The J gene is TRBJ2-1, the V gene TRBV10-3; maybe TRBD2 (6 bases). There are 13 residues in the CDR3. The V gene's germline CDR1 is ENHRY and CDR2 SYGVKD. The V end lost 6 bases, the J end lost 13 bases, and 19 bases lay between the germline ends. The CDR3 here is CAISLAGRDFQFF. Here the CDR3 DNA reads TGTGCCATCAGCCTCGCGGGCCGGGACTTCCAGTTCTTC.

V and J are TRBV29-1 and TRBJ2-7; D remains unclear. From germline, CDR1 is SQVTM and CDR2 ANQGSEA. The CDR3 is 12 amino acids. The V and J ends lost 4 bases and 3 bases respectively, with 10 bases between them. In DNA form, the CDR3 reads TGCAGCGTTGTCCTAGTTAACTACGAGCAGTACTTC. Its translation: CSVVLVNYEQYF.

The chain carries TRBV4-1 and TRBJ2-1; D uncertain. The CDR3 has 16 amino acids. The V end lost 1 base, the J end lost 3 bases, and 13 bases lay between the germline ends. CDR1 is MGHRA, CDR2 YSYEKL, per germline. The CDR3 loop reads CASSQGSATGYNEQFF. Here the CDR3 DNA reads TGCGCCAGCAGCCAAGGATCAGCGACGGGCTACAATGAGCAGTTCTTC.

V gene TRBV10-2 combines with J gene TRBJ1-5; no clear D. Between the trimmed V and J ends, which lost 4 bases and 0 bases, there was a span of 10 bases. CDR3 size: 15 residues. Germline CDR1 WSHSY, CDR2 SAAADI. The CDR3, as DNA: TGCGCCAGCAGTGGACGCCTTTATAGCAATCAGCCCCAGCATTTT. This encodes CASSGRLYSNQPQHF.

The chain employs TRBV2 and TRBJ2-5; D may match TRBD1 or TRBD2 (6 bases each). The CDR3 loop spans 13 amino acids. The V end lost 8 bases, the J end lost 4 bases, and 14 bases lay between the germline ends. CDR1 SNHLY and CDR2 FYNNEI come from the germline V gene. CDR3 nucleotides: TGTGCCAGCTCTCCACAGGGAGGAGAGACCCAGTACTTC. It is translated as CASSPQGGETQYF.

The chain has TRBV15 and TRBJ2-5; TRBD1 matches at 8 bases. From germline, CDR1 is LNHNV and CDR2 YYDKDF (reference sequence). CDR3 length equals 18 residues. Trimming at V came to 0 bases and at J to 5 bases, leaving 14 bases not matched to a gene. The CDR3 nucleotides are TGTGCCACCAGCAGAGACCGGGGCGGACAGGGCCGCGGGGAGACCCAGTACTTC. This gives the protein CATSRDRGGQGRGETQYF. Filled out from reference TRBV15 and TRBJ2-5, the complete variable domain reads DAMVIQNPRYQVTQFGKPVTLSCSQTLNHNVMYWYQQKSSQAPKLLFHYYDKDFNNEADTPDNFQSRRPNTSFCFLDIRSPGLGDTAMYLCATSRDRGGQGRGETQYFGPGTRLLVL.

This clone was detected only a few times. The chain combines TRBV29-1 with TRBJ1-1; D call uncertain. Per the germline V gene, CDR1 is SQVTM and CDR2 is ANQGSEA. The CDR3 loop spans 15 amino acids. The V end lost 4 bases, the J end lost 6 bases, and 21 bases lay between the germline ends. CDR3 protein: CSVAPSAALDAEAFF. The CDR3 region has the DNA TGCAGCGTTGCCCCCTCGGCAGCCCTGGACGCTGAAGCTTTCTTT. The whole variable domain, remainder taken from reference TRBV29-1 and TRBJ1-1, is SAVISQKPSRDICQRGTSLTIQCQVDSQVTMMFWYRQQPGQSLTLIATANQGSEATYESGFVIDKFPISRPNLTFSTLTVSNMSPEDSSIYLCSVAPSAALDAEAFFGQGTRLTVV.

V gene TRBV11-2 combines with J gene TRBJ2-3; TRBD1 matches 8 bases. This CDR3 contains 15 residues. V shed 0 bases, J shed 6 bases, and the junction held 5 bases outside the gene matches. Per germline, CDR1 SGHAT and CDR2 FQNNGV. The CDR3 region is CASSLDRGPSDTQYF. The CDR3 DNA follows: TGTGCCAGCAGCTTAGACAGGGGGCCTTCGGATACGCAGTATTTT. Full variable domain (rest looked up from reference TRBV11-2 and TRBJ2-3): EAGVAQSPRYKIIEKRQSVAFWCNPISGHATLYWYQQILGQGPKLLIQFQNNGVVDDSQLPKDRFSAERLKGVDSTLKIQPAKLEDSAVYLCASSLDRGPSDTQYFGPGTRLTVL.

The count of this clone is one. The identical CDR3 is also encoded by other nucleotide sequences in the sample. In DNA, the CDR3 is TGTGCCAGCTCACCGGCAGGTCGAAACACTGAAGCTTTCTTT. Protein sequence: CASSPAGRNTEAFF. The rearrangement joins TRBV18 to TRBJ1-1; D gene unclear. CDR3 length: 14 amino acids. Deletions cut 3 bases from V and 2 bases from J, with 10 bases between. Germline lookup yields CDR1 KGHSH and CDR2 LQKENI.

This clone occurred a few times. The chain combines TRBV29-1 with TRBJ2-2; possibly TRBD2 for D (5 bases). V lost 2 bases and J lost 3, with 16 bases in between. CDR1 is SQVTM, CDR2 ANQGSEA, per germline. The CDR3 consists of 16 residues. The CDR3 sequence: CSVESRSGLYTGELFF. In nucleotides, the CDR3 is TGCAGCGTTGAATCCCGCAGCGGTCTCTACACCGGGGAGCTGTTTTTT.

This chain joins TRBV5-1 and TRBJ1-1, with 8 positions matching TRBD1. This CDR3 has 14 residues. The germline CDR1 and CDR2 sequences are SGHRS and YFSETQ. V was clipped by 0 bases and J by 8 bases; unmatched bases: 6. The CDR3 DNA is TGCGCCAGCAGCTTGGACGCCCAGGGGGCCGAAGCTTTCTTT. Amino acids: CASSLDAQGAEAFF. The full variable domain, its missing parts supplied by reference TRBV5-1 and TRBJ1-1, is KAGVTQTPRYLIKTRGQQVTLSCSPISGHRSVSWYQQTPGQGLQFLFEYFSETQRNKGNFPGRFSGRQFSNSRSEMNVSTLELGDSALYLCASSLDAQGAEAFFGQGTRLTVV.

This clone came up many times. The V gene is TRBV5-1, the J gene TRBJ2-2; perhaps TRBD2 as D (6 bases). CDR1 and CDR2 (germline): SGHRS, YFSETQ. This CDR3 contains 16 residues. Trimming took 1 base from V and 3 from J, leaving 13 bases between them. The CDR3 DNA reads TGCGCCAGCAGCTTGCCAGGAGGGCCCCACACCGGGGAGCTGTTTTTT. As protein: CASSLPGGPHTGELFF.

The V gene is TRBV9, the J gene TRBJ2-1; 10 positions agree with TRBD1. The CDR3 length is 17 residues. CDR1 is SGDLS and CDR2 is YYNGEE in the germline V gene. Losses at the gene ends were 3 bases for V and 7 bases for J; bases not matched to a gene: 13. The CDR3 sequence: CASSGRRTGGYGNEQFF. In DNA, the CDR3 is TGTGCCAGCAGCGGTCGTCGGACAGGGGGTTACGGGAATGAGCAGTTCTTC. The full variable domain, in which reference TRBV9 and TRBJ2-1 provide the parts outside the CDR3, is DSGVTQTPKHLITATGQRVTLRCSPRSGDLSVYWYQQSLDQGLQFLIQYYNGEERAKGNILERFSAQQFPDLHSELNLSSLELGDSALYFCASSGRRTGGYGNEQFFGPGTRLTVL.

The chain combines TRBV6-6 with TRBJ1-5; unclear D gene. Looked up from germline, CDR1 is MNHNY and CDR2 is SVGAGI (reference sequence). The CDR3 has 14 residues. V was shortened by 7 bases and J by 0 bases, with 10 bases between the two germline ends. The CDR3 coding sequence is TGTGCCAGCAACCGGATAGATAGCAATCAGCCCCAGCATTTT. Its protein is CASNRIDSNQPQHF.

The genes are TRBV13 and TRBJ2-7; D possibly uses TRBD1 or TRBD2 (6 bases each). The CDR3 spans 14 residues. Per germline, CDR1 PRHDT and CDR2 FYEKMQ (reference sequence). V was cut by 0 bases and J by 7 bases, with 13 bases left in between. The CDR3 spells CASSLGNRAGEQYF. CDR3 sequence (DNA): TGTGCCAGCAGCTTAGGTAACAGGGCGGGGGAGCAGTACTTC.

V gene TRBV7-2 combines with J gene TRBJ1-2, with D tentatively TRBD1 (5 bases). The V gene lost 2 bases and the J gene lost 4 bases, with 14 bases spanning the gap. Germline loops: CDR1 SGHTA, CDR2 FQGNSA. This CDR3 contains 15 residues. The CDR3 sequence: CASSLSGGRGYGYTF. In DNA form, the CDR3 reads TGTGCCAGCAGCTTAAGCGGGGGTCGGGGCTATGGCTACACCTTC. Together with reference TRBV7-2 and TRBJ1-2, the CDR3 gives the full variable domain: GAGVSQSPSNKVTEKGKDVELRCDPISGHTALYWYRQSLGQGLEFLIYFQGNSAPDKSGLPSDRFSAERTGGSVSTLTIQRTQQEDSAVYLCASSLSGGRGYGYTFGSGTRLTVV.

This clone turned up a few times. The chain employs TRBV10-1 and TRBJ2-5, with 8 bases lining up with TRBD1. This CDR3 comprises 14 residues. Losses at the gene ends were 8 bases for V and 3 bases for J; bases not matched to a gene: 8. Germline CDR1 and CDR2: WNHNN and SYGVQD (reference sequence). The CDR3 protein is CASSRTGREETQYF. The CDR3 bases are TGCGCCAGCTCCCGGACAGGGCGGGAAGAGACCCAGTACTTC.

V usage is TRBV7-9 and J usage is TRBJ1-1; D not resolved. The V gene's germline CDR1 is SEHNR and CDR2 FQNEAQ (reference sequence). The germline V and J ends were trimmed by 5 bases and 3 bases, with 10 bases remaining between them. There are 13 residues in the CDR3. Here the CDR3 reads CASSLSRDTEAFF. The CDR3 DNA sequence: TGTGCCAGCAGCCTATCCCGGGACACTGAAGCTTTCTTT.

The genes are TRBV7-3 and TRBJ2-2, with 8 positions matching TRBD2. Germline trimming cut 5 bases from V and 4 bases from J; bases unmatched to any gene: 12. Looked up from germline, CDR1 is SGHTA and CDR2 is FQGTGA. The CDR3 length is 17 residues. CDR3 residues: CASSRISGTTGTGELFF. The CDR3 region has the DNA TGTGCCAGCAGCCGGATTAGCGGGACGACGGGCACCGGGGAGCTGTTTTTT.

The chain combines TRBV5-1 with TRBJ2-5; 9 bases fit TRBD2. The CDR3 extends over 15 amino acids. The trim removed 0 bases at V and 5 bases at J, leaving 5 bases unmatched. In germline, CDR1 is SGHRS, CDR2 YFSETQ. The CDR3 sequence: CASSLGLAGMETQYF. DNA of the CDR3: TGCGCCAGCAGCTTGGGGCTAGCGGGAATGGAGACCCAGTACTTC.

This clone was detected only a few times. The genes are TRBV27 and TRBJ1-2; no clear D gene. CDR1 is MNHEY and CDR2 is SMNVEV in the germline V gene (reference sequence). Trimming shortened V by 0 bases and J by 8 bases, and 19 bases separated the two germline ends. The CDR3 extends over 16 amino acids. The CDR3 nucleotides read TGTGCCAGCAGTTTATCGTGGGGAGGGATTTCGAAAGGCTACACCTTC. Translation gives CASSLSWGGISKGYTF.

This clone was detected only a few times. At the DNA level, this CDR3 is encoded by other sequences in the same sample as well. This chain connects TRBV28 to TRBJ1-5; D is unresolved. In germline, CDR1 is MDHEN, CDR2 SYDVKM. The CDR3 is 11 amino acids. V lost 4 bases to trimming and J lost 6 bases, with 4 bases between them. The CDR3 spells CASSYRQPQHF. The CDR3 bases are TGTGCCAGCAGTTATCGTCAGCCCCAGCATTTT.

This clone has just a few counts. This sequence joins TRBV2 and TRBJ1-1, with no clear D. The germline V gene encodes CDR1 SNHLY and CDR2 FYNNEI. V was cut by 4 bases and J by 1 base, with 7 bases left in between. The CDR3 sequence is 13 residues long. CDR3 amino acids: CASSGGRNTEAFF. CDR3 DNA: TGTGCCAGCAGTGGAGGAAGGAACACTGAAGCTTTCTTT.

The V call is TRBV25-1, the J call TRBJ2-3; the D gene is possibly TRBD2 (6 bases). Trimming took off 2 bases at V and 3 bases at J, with 15 bases between the two ends. Germline loops: CDR1 MGHDK, CDR2 SYGVNS. This CDR3 region has 16 residues. The CDR3 region has the DNA TGTGCCAGCAGTGAAGGGGACGGGAGAGGGACAGATACGCAGTATTTT. Amino acid sequence: CASSEGDGRGTDTQYF.

This rearrangement joins TRBV29-1 to TRBJ2-5, with a possible D match to TRBD1 (5 bases). CDR3 size: 11 residues. Per germline, CDR1 SQVTM and CDR2 ANQGSEA. V shed 4 bases and J shed 3 bases, with 6 bases lying between them. CDR3 nucleotides: TGCAGCGTTGCCAGGGAAGAGACCCAGTACTTC. Protein product: CSVAREETQYF.